What follows is one T cell receptor (beta chain) and its context. V shed 3 bases and J 7 bases; nucleotides not matched to a gene: 5. Germline CDR1 reads SGHAT; CDR2 reads FQDESV (reference sequence). The CDR3 loop spans 13 amino acids. The data were obtained in a study of blood T cell repertoires in COVID-19. Study background: There were acute and convalescent COVID-19 samples, and they came from the United States, Italy and Spain. Nucleic acid was either cDNA or gDNA, and it came from T cells, B-cell-depleted T cells, or PBMCs.

In the study's own analysis: Reference gene primers were amplified, and this amplification served to estimate nucleated cell counts. Assay: immunoSEQ multiplex PCR; the TCRdb copy retains only in-frame clones and omits some. V and J calls and clone size follow that table, whereas D and trimming were derived from the DNA. Of about 160,000 clones detected, approximately 92% appear once; the ten largest clones hold under 5%. Sample: peripheral blood. This receptor was taken from a woman between 45 and 60 years old with acute or convalescent COVID-19. V gene TRBV11-1 combines with J gene TRBJ2-7; 8 positions agree with TRBD1. CDR3 sequence: CASSLDRAREQYF. DNA for the CDR3: TGTGCCAGCAGCTTGGACAGGGCGAGGGAGCAGTACTTC.